These 26 T cell receptor beta chains came from one sample sequenced in a study of blood T cell repertoires in COVID-19. Here immunoSEQ multiplex PCR was the method, and the copy in TCRdb shows in-frame clones only, minus some. This table holds around 57,000 clones, roughly 87% found once. Material: peripheral blood. Every receptor here comes from a woman older than 75 with COVID-19, enrolled during active disease.

The J gene is TRBJ2-2, the V gene TRBV9; 9 nucleotides match TRBD2. J lost 4 bases, V lost 0 bases, and 10 bases had no gene match. CDR1 and CDR2 (germline): SGDLS, YYNGEE. This CDR3 is 18 amino acids long. CDR3 nucleotide sequence: TGTGCCAGCAGCGTAGCTTCAACTAGCGGGCGGCTCACCGGGGAGCTGTTTTTT. Residues: CASSVASTSGRLTGELFF. The entire variable domain, with the rest obtained from reference TRBV9 and TRBJ2-2, is as follows: DSGVTQTPKHLITATGQRVTLRCSPRSGDLSVYWYQQSLDQGLQFLIQYYNGEERAKGNILERFSAQQFPDLHSELNLSSLELGDSALYFCASSVASTSGRLTGELFFGEGSRLTVL.

The chain uses TRBV7-2 and TRBJ1-2, with D possibly TRBD1 on 5 matching bases. The germline V gene has CDR1 SGHTA and CDR2 FQGNSA. The CDR3 loop spans 13 amino acids. Deletions cut 5 bases from V and 6 bases from J, with 13 bases between. CDR3 nucleotide sequence: TGTGCCAGCAGCACAACGGGGGGGGATGGCTACACCTTC. Translating it yields CASSTTGGDGYTF.

The CDR3 DNA is TGTGCCAGCAGCTTAAACAGTAACTATGGCTACACCTTC. Translating gives CASSLNSNYGYTF. The chain carries TRBV11-1 and TRBJ1-2; no clear D. The CDR3 extends over 13 amino acids. V lost 2 bases and J 1 base, leaving 5 bases between the germline ends. Germline CDR1 is SGHAT and CDR2 is FQDESV (reference sequence).

This chain connects TRBV6-5 to TRBJ2-3, with 7 bases aligning to TRBD2. Unmatched junction bases numbered 3, after V lost 5 bases and J lost 4 bases. Per the germline V gene, CDR1 is MNHEY and CDR2 is SVGAGI. This CDR3 is built from 13 residues. CDR3 amino acids: CASSIGLADTQYF. CDR3 DNA sequence: TGTGCCAGCAGTATCGGACTAGCAGATACGCAGTATTTT.

This clone was seen only once. Here the CDR3 reads CASSQGAGVGQGVYEQYF. DNA for the CDR3: TGCGCCAGCAGCCAAGGTGCGGGGGTCGGACAGGGTGTATACGAGCAGTACTTC. J is TRBJ2-7 and V is TRBV4-1, with D possibly matching TRBD1 (8 bases). CDR1 is MGHRA and CDR2 is YSYEKL in the germline V gene. Trimming cost V 1 base and J 4 bases, with 23 bases left between them. The CDR3 is 18 residues long.

The V call is TRBV20-1, the J call TRBJ1-5; 10 bases are shared with TRBD1. This CDR3 spans 17 amino acids. Germline CDR1 and CDR2: DFQATT and SNEGSKA (reference sequence). Unmatched junction bases numbered 8, after V lost 3 bases and J lost 0 bases. CDR3: CSASRGQGTYSNQPQHF. The CDR3 bases are TGCAGTGCTAGTAGGGGACAGGGGACATATAGCAATCAGCCCCAGCATTTT.

The chain couples TRBV9 to TRBJ2-5; TRBD1 aligns across 8 bases. The CDR3 has 14 amino acids. CDR1 SGDLS and CDR2 YYNGEE come from the germline V gene. The junction had 3 bases not matched to a gene; V was cut back by 3 bases and J by 2 bases. The CDR3 protein is CASSAGTGQETQYF. CDR3 DNA sequence: TGTGCCAGCAGCGCCGGGACAGGACAAGAGACCCAGTACTTC.

This chain connects TRBV18 to TRBJ1-3; D is possibly TRBD1 (6 bases). The CDR3 sequence is 18 residues long. V was pared by 8 bases and J by 1 base, with 24 bases between. Germline values: CDR1 KGHSH, CDR2 LQKENI. As DNA, the CDR3 is TGTGCCAGCCAGCTCACCGGGACAAGTAGGTCTTCTGGAAACACCATATATTTT. It specifies CASQLTGTSRSSGNTIYF. Together with reference TRBV18 and TRBJ1-3, the CDR3 gives the full variable domain: NAGVMQNPRHLVRRRGQEARLRCSPMKGHSHVYWYRQLPEEGLKFMVYLQKENIIDESGMPKERFSAEFPKEGPSILRIQQVVRGDSAAYFCASQLTGTSRSSGNTIYFGEGSWLTVV.

The chain employs TRBV24-1 and TRBJ2-2; D is undetermined. CDR1 KGHDR and CDR2 SFDVKD come from the germline V gene. Between the trimmed V and J ends, which lost 4 bases and 0 bases, there was a span of 8 bases. CDR3 length: 15 residues. The CDR3 loop reads CATSDPGSNTGELFF. CDR3 nucleotide sequence: TGTGCCACCAGTGACCCCGGGTCGAACACCGGGGAGCTGTTTTTT.

The chain employs TRBV2 and TRBJ1-5; 8 bases match TRBD1. The CDR3 runs 13 residues. With V trimmed by 4 bases and J by 4 bases, 0 bases remained unmatched. Germline CDR1 SNHLY, CDR2 FYNNEI. The CDR3 reads CASSGTGNQPQHF. The DNA for the CDR3 is TGTGCCAGCAGTGGGACAGGGAATCAGCCCCAGCATTTT.

This chain uses TRBV10-3 with TRBJ1-5, with D possibly matching TRBD1 (6 bases). The V end was cut by 6 bases, the J end by 4 bases, with 7 bases between. The V gene's germline CDR1 is ENHRY and CDR2 SYGVKD. CDR3 length: 12 amino acids. In nucleotides, the CDR3 is TGTGCCATCAGCACAGGGAATCAGCCCCAGCATTTT. Amino acids: CAISTGNQPQHF.

The DNA for the CDR3 is TGTGCCAGCTCACCGTACCGGACAGGAGAGAACACTGAAGCTTTCTTT. It specifies CASSPYRTGENTEAFF. This rearrangement joins TRBV18 to TRBJ1-1, with 7 bases identical to TRBD1. The CDR3 sequence is 16 residues long. Germline trimming cut 3 bases from V and 1 base from J; bases unmatched to any gene: 8. Germline-derived CDR1 and CDR2 are KGHSH and LQKENI. Complete variable domain (other parts from reference TRBV18 and TRBJ1-1): NAGVMQNPRHLVRRRGQEARLRCSPMKGHSHVYWYRQLPEEGLKFMVYLQKENIIDESGMPKERFSAEFPKEGPSILRIQQVVRGDSAAYFCASSPYRTGENTEAFFGQGTRLTVV.

This chain uses TRBV7-9 with TRBJ2-7; TRBD1 agrees at 9 bases. This CDR3 has 14 residues. V was pared by 5 bases and J by 3 bases, with 5 bases of the junction left unmatched. Germline loops: CDR1 SEHNR, CDR2 FQNEAQ (reference sequence). The CDR3 region is CASSLGQGIYEQYF. The CDR3 nucleotides are TGTGCCAGCAGCCTAGGACAGGGGATCTACGAGCAGTACTTC.

The chain joins TRBV30 to TRBJ1-3, with D hard to call. Trimming took 0 bases from V and 3 from J, leaving 12 bases between them. The CDR3 runs 15 residues. The germline V gene encodes CDR1 GTSNPN and CDR2 SVGIG (reference sequence). The CDR3: CAWSVFPGSGNTIYF. The CDR3 DNA is TGTGCCTGGAGTGTATTCCCTGGTAGTGGAAACACCATATATTTT.

This sequence joins TRBV6-5 and TRBJ2-5; 7 bases are a match to TRBD2. This CDR3 is built from 14 residues. Germline V gene lookup returns CDR1 MNHEY and CDR2 SVGAGI. Unmatched junction bases numbered 7, after V lost 5 bases and J lost 4 bases. The CDR3 protein is CASSTGGRGETQYF. The CDR3 DNA reads as TGTGCCAGCAGTACGGGGGGACGGGGAGAGACCCAGTACTTC.

This rearrangement joins TRBV6-5 to TRBJ2-3, with 10 bases that match TRBD2. Germline-derived CDR1 and CDR2 are MNHEY and SVGAGI. V lost 6 bases to trimming and J lost 2 bases; unmatched junction nucleotides: 5. CDR3 size: 15 residues. Here the CDR3 reads CASRTLAGVTDTQYF. The CDR3 DNA sequence: TGTGCCAGCAGGACTCTAGCGGGGGTCACAGATACGCAGTATTTT.

This clone was recorded a few times. This chain joins TRBV19 and TRBJ1-6; possibly TRBD1 for D (5 bases). The V gene lost 5 bases and the J gene lost 10 bases, with 15 bases spanning the gap. Germline CDR1 reads LNHDA; CDR2 reads SQIVND (reference sequence). The CDR3 runs 14 residues. DNA for the CDR3: TGTGCCAGTAGTGCCCGGGGGGGGGACTCACCCCTCCACTTT. It encodes CASSARGGDSPLHF.

This chain links TRBV7-2 with TRBJ2-3; no clear D gene. Trimming stripped 7 bases from V and 1 base from J, with 9 bases between. This CDR3 has 13 residues. CDR1 SGHTA and CDR2 FQGNSA come from the germline V gene. The CDR3 is CASTPRGTDTQYF. The CDR3 coding sequence is TGTGCCAGCACCCCTAGAGGCACAGATACGCAGTATTTT.

This chain joins TRBV27 and TRBJ2-7; 8 bases are shared with TRBD1. This CDR3 is 19 amino acids long. V lost 4 bases to trimming and J lost 2 bases; unmatched junction nucleotides: 19. Germline V gene data show CDR1 as MNHEY and CDR2 as SMNVEV (reference sequence). CDR3 residues: CASSSVRRTQGETTYEQYF. CDR3 in DNA: TGTGCCAGCAGTTCGGTAAGGAGGACACAGGGGGAGACAACCTACGAGCAGTACTTC.

V gene TRBV5-5 combines with J gene TRBJ2-3; 9 nucleotides agree with TRBD1. The CDR3 spans 16 residues. Germline CDR1 and CDR2: SGHKS and YYEKEE (reference sequence). The J segment lost 3 bases and the V segment lost 4 bases, leaving 9 bases of the junction unmatched. The CDR3 DNA reads TGTGCCAGCAGCCTGGACAGGGGAGAAGATACAGATACGCAGTATTTT. This gives the protein CASSLDRGEDTDTQYF.

There are a few counts of this clone. The chain employs TRBV2 and TRBJ1-1; tentative D call: TRBD1 (6 bases). V was cut by 6 bases and J by 7 bases, with 15 bases left in between. Germline V lookup: CDR1 SNHLY, CDR2 FYNNEI. The CDR3 extends over 13 amino acids. The CDR3 DNA sequence: TGTGCCAGCAGAGGAGAGGGGGTTGGTGAAGCTTTCTTT. It specifies CASRGEGVGEAFF.

The CDR3 loop is CASSPRSGTGDGYGYTF. The DNA for the CDR3 is TGTGCCAGCTCACCACGTTCCGGGACAGGGGATGGCTATGGCTACACCTTC. This chain links TRBV18 with TRBJ1-2; 10 bases are shared with TRBD1. This CDR3 spans 17 amino acids. The trim removed 1 base at V and 4 bases at J, leaving 9 bases unmatched. CDR1 and CDR2 (germline): KGHSH, LQKENI.

The chain has TRBV9 and TRBJ1-2; TRBD1 matches 8 bases. V dropped 0 bases and J dropped 6; count of bases not matched to a gene: 4. The CDR3 spans 14 residues. The germline gives CDR1 SGDLS, CDR2 YYNGEE. The CDR3 DNA sequence: TGTGCCAGCAGCGTAGCTAACAGGGGGGATGGCTACACCTTC. It encodes CASSVANRGDGYTF.

This clone was seen a few times. The chain is built from TRBV5-4 and TRBJ2-3, with TRBD1 matching 9 bases. CDR1 SGHNT and CDR2 YYREEE come from the germline V gene (reference sequence). The CDR3 sequence is 15 residues long. The V and J ends lost 0 bases and 3 bases, in that order; junction bases with no gene match: 2. This chain's CDR3 is CASSLDRGLTDTQYF. CDR3 nucleotides: TGTGCCAGCAGCTTGGACAGGGGGCTTACAGATACGCAGTATTTT.

The chain recombines TRBV3-1 (or the pseudogene TRBV3-2) with TRBJ2-3, with 12 nucleotides matching TRBD2. The CDR3 is 16 amino acids. J lost 1 base, V lost 5 bases, and 4 bases had no gene match. Germline CDR1 reads LGHDT; CDR2 reads YNNKEL (reference sequence). In nucleotides, the CDR3 is TGTGCCAGCAGCGCTAGCGGGGGGGACGGCACAGATACGCAGTATTTT. Translated: CASSASGGDGTDTQYF.

This clone was seen just once. The chain uses TRBV11-2 and TRBJ2-1; no reliable D call. The ends were cut back, 1 base at V and 3 bases at J, with 7 bases in the middle. The CDR3 runs to 14 residues. Per the germline V gene, CDR1 is SGHAT and CDR2 is FQNNGV. The CDR3 DNA sequence: TGTGCCAGCAGCTTAGCTGGCGGCTACAATGAGCAGTTCTTC. Protein sequence: CASSLAGGYNEQFF.